These 21 T cell receptor beta chains came from one sample sequenced in a study of T cell changes during pregnancy in multiple sclerosis (dated by TCRdb to the late 2010s). The method was the immunoSEQ multiplex PCR assay. As stored in TCRdb, this immuneACCESS dataset retains in-frame rearrangements with V and J assigned. A fraction of the clones does not appear; measured against another copy, unresolved V genes explain less than half of the discrepancy, and the remainder lacks a known reason. The sample table shows tens of thousands of clones, and approximately 95% are seen once. The biggest ten clones account for roughly 0.9% of the sample. Source: peripheral blood, taken in the second trimester of pregnancy. The receptors come from a female donor in good health, enrolled as a control in a pregnancy study.

This rearrangement joins TRBV7-9 to TRBJ2-7; D is ambiguous. Germline V gene data show CDR1 as SEHNR and CDR2 as FQNEAQ (reference sequence). Trimming removed 4 bases from V and 3 bases from J, with 7 bases in between. The length of the CDR3 is 12 residues. CDR3 in DNA: TGTGCCAGCAGCTGGGCCAGCTACGAGCAGTACTTC. The encoded protein is CASSWASYEQYF.

The V call is TRBV27, the J call TRBJ2-7, with TRBD2 matching 8 bases. Germline V lookup: CDR1 MNHEY, CDR2 SMNVEV (reference sequence). This CDR3 contains 16 residues. V was clipped by 0 bases and J by 7 bases; unmatched bases: 11. The CDR3 nucleotides are TGTGCCAGCAGTTTATCAGGTAGCGGGGCCCTCGGTGAGCAGTACTTC. The encoded protein is CASSLSGSGALGEQYF.

The V call is TRBV11-2, the J call TRBJ2-7; D unresolved. CDR1 SGHAT and CDR2 FQNNGV come from the germline V gene. This CDR3 is 13 amino acids long. V was pared by 1 base and J by 3 bases, with 7 bases between. Written as DNA, the CDR3 is TGTGCCAGCAGCTTAGGGGCGTACTACGAGCAGTACTTC. This gives the protein CASSLGAYYEQYF.

CDR3 DNA sequence: TGTGCCACCAGCAGACTAGGACAGGCGGGCACAGATACGCAGTATTTT. This encodes CATSRLGQAGTDTQYF. This chain joins TRBV15 and TRBJ2-3; 7 bases are a match to TRBD1. The J segment lost 1 base and the V segment lost 2 bases, leaving 6 bases of the junction unmatched. The CDR3 is 16 residues long. Germline CDR1 LNHNV, CDR2 YYDKDF (reference sequence).

This clone was found once. V is TRBV30 and J is TRBJ2-7; 11 bases are a match to TRBD2. V was pared by 1 base and J by 5 bases, with 4 bases of the junction left unmatched. Per the germline V gene, CDR1 is GTSNPN and CDR2 is SVGIG (reference sequence). This CDR3 contains 14 residues. CDR3 sequence: CAWSAASGRHEQYF. CDR3 nucleotides: TGTGCCTGGAGTGCGGCTAGCGGGAGGCACGAGCAGTACTTC.

V and J are TRBV7-8 and TRBJ1-1; 8 bases align to TRBD1. CDR3 size: 18 residues. Germline CDR1 is SGHVS and CDR2 is FQNEAQ. V was clipped by 6 bases and J by 1 base; unmatched bases: 16. The CDR3 loop reads CASSSKTWTGHRNTEAFF. CDR3 coding DNA: TGTGCCAGCAGTTCTAAAACTTGGACAGGGCATAGGAACACTGAAGCTTTCTTT.

The genes are TRBV11-2 and TRBJ2-2; 9 bases fit TRBD2. Germline V gives CDR1 SGHAT, CDR2 FQNNGV. The CDR3 covers 14 residues. V shed 7 bases, J shed 6 bases, and the junction held 6 bases outside the gene matches. CDR3 sequence (DNA): TGTGCCAGCAAAGGGCGGGAGGGGGCCGGGGAGCTGTTTTTT. This gives the protein CASKGREGAGELFF.

This clone occurred once. The chain combines TRBV5-1 with TRBJ2-1; 9 nucleotides line up with TRBD1. Trimming took 0 bases from V and 7 from J; bases not matched to a gene: 2. The CDR3 runs to 14 residues. Germline V CDR1 and CDR2: SGHRS, YFSETQ. CDR3 sequence (DNA): TGCGCCAGCAGCTTGGGGACAGGGGAAAATGAGCAGTTCTTC. Its translation is CASSLGTGENEQFF.

The chain is built from TRBV27 and TRBJ2-7, with a weak D call TRBD2 (6 bases). CDR3 size: 14 residues. Germline lookup yields CDR1 MNHEY and CDR2 SMNVEV (reference sequence). V was cut by 5 bases and J by 0 bases, with 11 bases left in between. The CDR3 DNA is TGTGCCAGCAGTCCAGGGACTTACTCCTACGAGCAGTACTTC. Translation gives CASSPGTYSYEQYF.

This chain joins TRBV6-6 and TRBJ2-2; 12 positions agree with TRBD1. J was trimmed by 5 bases and V by 4 bases; bases with no gene match: 2. Germline values: CDR1 MNHNY, CDR2 SVGAGI (reference sequence). The CDR3 loop spans 15 amino acids. This CDR3 reads CASSSGQGATGELFF. CDR3 nucleotide sequence: TGTGCCAGCAGTTCGGGACAGGGGGCGACCGGGGAGCTGTTTTTT.

The gene calls are TRBV7-2 and TRBJ2-3; the D gene is possibly TRBD1 (6 bases). The germline CDR1 and CDR2 sequences are SGHTA and FQGNSA. V was clipped by 1 base and J by 0 bases, with 8 bases between them. There are 15 residues in the CDR3. This chain's CDR3 is CASSLDGTSTDTQYF. For the CDR3, the DNA is TGTGCCAGCAGCTTAGACGGGACAAGCACAGATACGCAGTATTTT. Full variable domain (rest looked up from reference TRBV7-2 and TRBJ2-3): GAGVSQSPSNKVTEKGKDVELRCDPISGHTALYWYRQSLGQGLEFLIYFQGNSAPDKSGLPSDRFSAERTGGSVSTLTIQRTQQEDSAVYLCASSLDGTSTDTQYFGPGTRLTVL.

The gene calls are TRBV2 and TRBJ2-5; perhaps TRBD1 as D (5 bases). Trimming took off 6 bases at V and 2 bases at J, with 10 bases between the two ends. This CDR3 spans 13 amino acids. The germline gives CDR1 SNHLY, CDR2 FYNNEI. CDR3 nucleotides: TGTGCCAGCAGCGCGGACATTCAAGAGACCCAGTACTTC. Its protein product is CASSADIQETQYF.

The J gene is TRBJ2-2, the V gene TRBV13; a possible D gene is TRBD2 (5 bases). CDR3 length: 14 residues. In germline, CDR1 is PRHDT, CDR2 FYEKMQ (reference sequence). V lost 3 bases and J 4 bases, leaving 9 bases between the germline ends. CDR3 residues: CASSFGEGTGELFF. CDR3 bases: TGTGCCAGCAGCTTCGGCGAGGGCACCGGGGAGCTGTTTTTT. Complete variable domain (other parts from reference TRBV13 and TRBJ2-2): AAGVIQSPRHLIKEKRETATLKCYPIPRHDTVYWYQQGPGQDPQFLISFYEKMQSDKGSIPDRFSAQQFSDYHSELNMSSLELGDSALYFCASSFGEGTGELFFGEGSRLTVL.

The chain uses TRBV11-2 and TRBJ2-1; 11 nucleotides agree with TRBD2. CDR3 size: 15 residues. The V gene end was trimmed by 3 bases and the J gene end by 8 bases; junction bases not matched to a gene: 6. Germline V gene sequence: CDR1 SGHAT, CDR2 FQNNGV. DNA for the CDR3: TGTGCCAGCAGCTTGACTAGCGGGGCGTGGGATGAGCAGTTCTTC. This gives the protein CASSLTSGAWDEQFF.

The J gene is TRBJ1-1, the V gene TRBV4-1, with D hard to call. Germline-derived CDR1 and CDR2 are MGHRA and YSYEKL. The CDR3 runs 14 residues. V was cut by 2 bases and J by 5 bases, with 12 bases left in between. The CDR3 loop is CASSQPGLQTEAFF. The CDR3 DNA reads TGCGCCAGCAGCCAACCGGGGTTGCAGACTGAAGCTTTCTTT.

The V gene is TRBV6-6, the J gene TRBJ2-3; 8 bases align to TRBD1. Germline-derived CDR1 and CDR2 are MNHNY and SVGAGI (reference sequence). With V trimmed by 6 bases and J by 3 bases, 5 bases remained unmatched. The CDR3 runs 14 residues. CDR3 protein: CASRPRDRTDTQYF. CDR3 nucleotide sequence: TGTGCCAGCAGGCCCCGGGACAGGACAGATACGCAGTATTTT.

Remarks on this clone: Within the sample, other DNA sequences also encode this same CDR3. The gene calls are TRBV6-5 and TRBJ2-1; 14 bases agree with TRBD2. This CDR3 contains 15 residues. Germline V gives CDR1 MNHEY, CDR2 SVGAGI. V was clipped by 5 bases and J by 7 bases; unmatched bases: 4. The CDR3 reads CASSRGTSGSNEQFF. CDR3 nucleotides: TGTGCCAGCAGTCGGGGGACTAGCGGGAGTAATGAGCAGTTCTTC.

V usage is TRBV19 and J usage is TRBJ2-4, with 11 bases aligning to TRBD2. The CDR3 has 14 residues. Per the germline V gene, CDR1 is LNHDA and CDR2 is SQIVND (reference sequence). Trimming cost V 6 bases and J 13 bases; bases outside gene matches: 11. The CDR3 region has the DNA TGTGCCAGTAGCCCGACTAGCGGGATATCGAAGCAGTACTTC. Translation: CASSPTSGISKQYF.

The chain employs TRBV11-2 and TRBJ1-1; D is uncertain. There are 13 residues in the CDR3. Trimming pared 5 bases from V and 2 bases from J, leaving 9 bases between. The V gene's germline CDR1 is SGHAT and CDR2 FQNNGV. CDR3 protein: CASSGQTNTEAFF. Here the CDR3 DNA reads TGTGCCAGCAGCGGTCAGACAAACACTGAAGCTTTCTTT.

The sample holds one count of this clone. The chain employs TRBV5-1 and TRBJ2-7; the match to TRBD2 covers 9 bases. V shed 0 bases and J 6 bases; nucleotides not matched to a gene: 10. The CDR3 sequence is 16 residues long. Germline CDR1 and CDR2: SGHRS and YFSETQ. The DNA for the CDR3 is TGCGCCAGCAGCTTGGATACCGGGACTAGCTTCGGCGAGCAGTACTTC. It encodes CASSLDTGTSFGEQYF.

The chain links TRBV11-2 to TRBJ1-3; TRBD1 might be the D (6 bases). From germline, CDR1 is SGHAT and CDR2 FQNNGV. The CDR3 loop spans 14 amino acids. V was trimmed by 6 bases and J by 1 base, leaving 10 bases between them. The CDR3 DNA follows: TGTGCCAGCAGTACAGGGATATCTGGAAACACCATATATTTT. Amino acid sequence: CASSTGISGNTIYF. The variable domain in full, with the rest retrieved from reference TRBV11-2 and TRBJ1-3, is EAGVAQSPRYKIIEKRQSVAFWCNPISGHATLYWYQQILGQGPKLLIQFQNNGVVDDSQLPKDRFSAERLKGVDSTLKIQPAKLEDSAVYLCASSTGISGNTIYFGEGSWLTVV.